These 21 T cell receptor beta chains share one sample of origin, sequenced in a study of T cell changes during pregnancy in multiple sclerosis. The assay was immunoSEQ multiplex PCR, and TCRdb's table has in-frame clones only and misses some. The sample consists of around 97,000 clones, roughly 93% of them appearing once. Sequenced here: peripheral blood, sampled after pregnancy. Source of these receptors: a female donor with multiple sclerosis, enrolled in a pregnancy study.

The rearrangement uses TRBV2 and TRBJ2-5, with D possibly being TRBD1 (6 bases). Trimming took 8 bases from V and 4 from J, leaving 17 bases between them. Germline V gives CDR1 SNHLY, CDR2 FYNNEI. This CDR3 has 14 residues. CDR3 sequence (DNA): TGTGCCAGCTTTTTCACAGGGATTGGAGAGACCCAGTACTTC. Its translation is CASFFTGIGETQYF.

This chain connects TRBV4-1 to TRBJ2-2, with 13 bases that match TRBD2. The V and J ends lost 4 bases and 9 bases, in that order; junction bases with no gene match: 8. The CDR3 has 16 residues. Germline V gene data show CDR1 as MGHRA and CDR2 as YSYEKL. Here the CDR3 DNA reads TGCGCCAGCAGCCTAACTAGCGGGGGGGCTGTTTGGGAGCTGTTTTTT. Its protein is CASSLTSGGAVWELFF.

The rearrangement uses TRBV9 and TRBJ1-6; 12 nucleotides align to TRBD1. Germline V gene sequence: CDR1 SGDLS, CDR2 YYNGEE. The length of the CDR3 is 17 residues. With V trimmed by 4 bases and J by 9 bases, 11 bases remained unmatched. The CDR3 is CASSLSAGTGGISPLHF. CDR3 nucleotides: TGTGCCAGCAGCCTCAGTGCCGGGACAGGGGGCATTTCACCCCTCCACTTT.

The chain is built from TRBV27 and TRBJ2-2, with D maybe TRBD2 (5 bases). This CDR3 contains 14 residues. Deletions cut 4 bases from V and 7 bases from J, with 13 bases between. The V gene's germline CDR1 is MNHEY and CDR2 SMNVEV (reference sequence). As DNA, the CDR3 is TGTGCCAGCAGTTCACTAGGGTGGGACGGGGAGCTGTTTTTT. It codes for CASSSLGWDGELFF.

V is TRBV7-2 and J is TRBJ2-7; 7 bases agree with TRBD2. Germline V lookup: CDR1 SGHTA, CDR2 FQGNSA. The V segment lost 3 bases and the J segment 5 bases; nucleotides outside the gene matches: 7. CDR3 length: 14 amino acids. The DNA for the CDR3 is TGTGCCAGCAGCTTCTCGTTGGGGGGGGACGAGCAGTACTTC. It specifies CASSFSLGGDEQYF.

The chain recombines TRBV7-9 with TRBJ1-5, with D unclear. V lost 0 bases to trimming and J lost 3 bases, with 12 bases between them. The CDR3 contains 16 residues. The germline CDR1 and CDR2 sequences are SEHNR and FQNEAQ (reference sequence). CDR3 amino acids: CASSLARGVLNQPQHF. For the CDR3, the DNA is TGTGCCAGCAGCTTAGCGCGAGGAGTACTCAATCAGCCCCAGCATTTT. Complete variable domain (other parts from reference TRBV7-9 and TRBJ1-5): DTGVSQNPRHKITKRGQNVTFRCDPISEHNRLYWYRQTLGQGPEFLTYFQNEAQLEKSRLLSDRFSAERPKGSFSTLEIQRTEQGDSAMYLCASSLARGVLNQPQHFGDGTRLSIL.

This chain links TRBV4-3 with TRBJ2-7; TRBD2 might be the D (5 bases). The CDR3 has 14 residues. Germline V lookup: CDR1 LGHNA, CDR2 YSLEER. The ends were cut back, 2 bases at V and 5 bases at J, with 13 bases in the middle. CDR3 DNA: TGCGCCAGCAGCCAATCGTACGGGGAGAACGAGCAGTACTTC. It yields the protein CASSQSYGENEQYF.

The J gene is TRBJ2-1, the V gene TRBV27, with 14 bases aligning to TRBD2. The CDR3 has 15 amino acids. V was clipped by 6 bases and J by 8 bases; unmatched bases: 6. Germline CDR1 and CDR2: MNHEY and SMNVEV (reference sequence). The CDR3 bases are TGTGCCAGCAGGCCCGGACTAGCGGGAGGTGATGAGCAGTTCTTC. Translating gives CASRPGLAGGDEQFF.

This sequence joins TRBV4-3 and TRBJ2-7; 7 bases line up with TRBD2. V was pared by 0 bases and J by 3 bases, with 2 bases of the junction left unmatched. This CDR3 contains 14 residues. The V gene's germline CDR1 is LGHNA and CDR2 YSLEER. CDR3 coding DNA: TGCGCCAGCAGCCAAGACGGGGGGAACTACGAGCAGTACTTC. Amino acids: CASSQDGGNYEQYF.

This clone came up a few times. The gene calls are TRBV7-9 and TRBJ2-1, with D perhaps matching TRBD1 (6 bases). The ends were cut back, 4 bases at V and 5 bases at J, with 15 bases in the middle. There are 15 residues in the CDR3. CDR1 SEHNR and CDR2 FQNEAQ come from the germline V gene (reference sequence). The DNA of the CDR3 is TGTGCCAGCAGCTCTGGACAGTCATCCCACAATGAGCAGTTCTTC. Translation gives CASSSGQSSHNEQFF.

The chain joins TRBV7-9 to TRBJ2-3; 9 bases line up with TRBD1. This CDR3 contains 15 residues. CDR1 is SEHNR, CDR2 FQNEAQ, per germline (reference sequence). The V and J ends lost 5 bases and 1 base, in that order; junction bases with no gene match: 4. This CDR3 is CASSGQGRGTDTQYF. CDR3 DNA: TGTGCCAGCAGCGGACAGGGGCGCGGCACAGATACGCAGTATTTT.

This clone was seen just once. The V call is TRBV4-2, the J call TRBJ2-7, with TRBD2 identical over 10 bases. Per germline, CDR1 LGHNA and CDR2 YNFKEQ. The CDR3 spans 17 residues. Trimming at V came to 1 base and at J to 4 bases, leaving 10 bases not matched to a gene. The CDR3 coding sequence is TGTGCCAGCAGCCAAGCACTAGCGGGGTCCTTCGTTTACGAGCAGTACTTC. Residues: CASSQALAGSFVYEQYF.

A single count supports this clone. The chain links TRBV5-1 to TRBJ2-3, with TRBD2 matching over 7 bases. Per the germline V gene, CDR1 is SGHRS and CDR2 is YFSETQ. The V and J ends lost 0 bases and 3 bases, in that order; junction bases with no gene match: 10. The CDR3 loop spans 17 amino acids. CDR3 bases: TGCGCCAGCAGCTTGGGGAGGCGCGGGGGATGGACAGATACGCAGTATTTT. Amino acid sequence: CASSLGRRGGWTDTQYF.

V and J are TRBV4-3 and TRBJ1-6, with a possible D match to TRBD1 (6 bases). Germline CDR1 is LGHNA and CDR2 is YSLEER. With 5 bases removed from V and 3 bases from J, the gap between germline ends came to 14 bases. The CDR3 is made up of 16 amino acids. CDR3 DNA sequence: TGCGCCAGCAGCACCGCCACAGGGAACTATAATTCACCCCTCCACTTT. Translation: CASSTATGNYNSPLHF.

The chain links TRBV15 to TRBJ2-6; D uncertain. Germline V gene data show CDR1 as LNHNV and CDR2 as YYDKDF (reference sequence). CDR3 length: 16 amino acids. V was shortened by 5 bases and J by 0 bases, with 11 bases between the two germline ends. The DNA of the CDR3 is TGTGCCACCAGCGCGATTTCTTACTCTGGGGCCAACGTCCTGACTTTC. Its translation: CATSAISYSGANVLTF. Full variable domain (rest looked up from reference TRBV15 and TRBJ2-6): DAMVIQNPRYQVTQFGKPVTLSCSQTLNHNVMYWYQQKSSQAPKLLFHYYDKDFNNEADTPDNFQSRRPNTSFCFLDIRSPGLGDTAMYLCATSAISYSGANVLTFGAGSRLTVL.

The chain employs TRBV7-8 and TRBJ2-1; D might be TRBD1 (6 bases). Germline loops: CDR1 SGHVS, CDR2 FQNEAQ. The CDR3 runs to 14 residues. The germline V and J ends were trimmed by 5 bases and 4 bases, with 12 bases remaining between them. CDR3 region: CASSGSDRYNEQFF. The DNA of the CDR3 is TGTGCCAGCAGCGGTTCGGACAGATACAATGAGCAGTTCTTC.

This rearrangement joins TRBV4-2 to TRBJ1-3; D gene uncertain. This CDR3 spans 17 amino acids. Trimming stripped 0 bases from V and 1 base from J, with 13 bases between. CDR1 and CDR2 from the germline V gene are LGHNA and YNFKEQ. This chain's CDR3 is CASSQDEGLGSGNTIYF. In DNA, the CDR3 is TGTGCCAGCAGCCAAGATGAGGGCCTGGGTTCTGGAAACACCATATATTTT.

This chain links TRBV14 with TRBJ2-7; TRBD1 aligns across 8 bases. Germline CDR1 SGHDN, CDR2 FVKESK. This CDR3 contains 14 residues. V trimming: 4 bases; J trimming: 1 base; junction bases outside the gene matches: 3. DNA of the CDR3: TGTGCCAGCAGCCGGGACAGGCAATCCTACGAGCAGTACTTC. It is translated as CASSRDRQSYEQYF. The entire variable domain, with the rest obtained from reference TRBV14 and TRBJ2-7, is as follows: EAGVTQFPSHSVIEKGQTVTLRCDPISGHDNLYWYRRVMGKEIKFLLHFVKESKQDESGMPNNRFLAERTGGTYSTLKVQPAELEDSGVYFCASSRDRQSYEQYFGPGTRLTVT.

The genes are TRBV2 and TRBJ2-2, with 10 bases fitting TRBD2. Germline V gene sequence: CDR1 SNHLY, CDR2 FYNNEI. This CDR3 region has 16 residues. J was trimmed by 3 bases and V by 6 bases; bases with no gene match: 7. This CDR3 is CASRVKAGGHTGELFF. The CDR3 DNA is TGTGCCAGCAGGGTGAAAGCGGGGGGGCACACCGGGGAGCTGTTTTTT. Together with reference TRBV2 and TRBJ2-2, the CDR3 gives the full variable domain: EPEVTQTPSHQVTQMGQEVILRCVPISNHLYFYWYRQILGQKVEFLVSFYNNEISEKSEIFDDQFSVERPDGSNFTLKIRSTKLEDSAMYFCASRVKAGGHTGELFFGEGSRLTVL.

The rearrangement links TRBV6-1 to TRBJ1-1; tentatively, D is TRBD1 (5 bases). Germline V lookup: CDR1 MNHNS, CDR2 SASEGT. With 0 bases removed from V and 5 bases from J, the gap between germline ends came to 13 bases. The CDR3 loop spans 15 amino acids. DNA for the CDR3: TGTGCCAGCAGTGAAGCGGGGGTTGGGGGGACTGAAGCTTTCTTT. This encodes CASSEAGVGGTEAFF.

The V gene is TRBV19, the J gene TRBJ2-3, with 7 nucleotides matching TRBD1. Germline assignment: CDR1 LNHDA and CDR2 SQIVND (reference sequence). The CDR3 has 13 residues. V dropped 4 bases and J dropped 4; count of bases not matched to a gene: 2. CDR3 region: CASSRQGADTQYF. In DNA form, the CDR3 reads TGTGCCAGTAGTAGGCAGGGGGCAGATACGCAGTATTTT.